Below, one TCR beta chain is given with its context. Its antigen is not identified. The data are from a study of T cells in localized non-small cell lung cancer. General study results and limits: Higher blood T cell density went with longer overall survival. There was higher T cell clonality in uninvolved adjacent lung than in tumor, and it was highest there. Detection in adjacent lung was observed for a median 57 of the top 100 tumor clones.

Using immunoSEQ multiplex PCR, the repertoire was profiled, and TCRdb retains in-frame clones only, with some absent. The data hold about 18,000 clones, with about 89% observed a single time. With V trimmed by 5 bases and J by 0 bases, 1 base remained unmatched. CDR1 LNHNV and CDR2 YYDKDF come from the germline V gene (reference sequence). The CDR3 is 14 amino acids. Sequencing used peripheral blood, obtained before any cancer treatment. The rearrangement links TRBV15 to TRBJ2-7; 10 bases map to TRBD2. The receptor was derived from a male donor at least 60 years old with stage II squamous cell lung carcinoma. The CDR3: CATSPSGSSYEQYF. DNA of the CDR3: TGTGCCACCAGCCCTAGCGGGAGCTCCTACGAGCAGTACTTC.